Presented here are 11 T cell receptor beta chains from one specimen sequenced in a study of blood T cell repertoires in COVID-19. The protocol was immunoSEQ multiplex PCR, while the TCRdb copy is restricted to in-frame clones and leaves out a portion. Of a few hundred thousand clones listed, around 89% are singletons. The sample consisted of PBMCs or T cells enriched from blood (not recorded which). The receptors derive from a woman in her 40s who had recovered from COVID-19.

The chain has TRBV5-6 and TRBJ2-1; tentatively, D is TRBD1 (6 bases). This CDR3 has 16 amino acids. V was trimmed by 0 bases and J by 0 bases, leaving 10 bases between them. CDR1 is SGHDT, CDR2 YYEEEE, per germline. CDR3 sequence reads: CASSLGAGASYNEQFF. CDR3 DNA: TGTGCCAGCAGCTTGGGGGCAGGGGCCTCCTACAATGAGCAGTTCTTC.

The V and J genes are TRBV19 and TRBJ1-1, with D possibly being TRBD1 (5 bases). Trimming removed 5 bases at V and 5 bases at J, with 21 bases between. Germline V gene data show CDR1 as LNHDA and CDR2 as SQIVND (reference sequence). There are 16 residues in the CDR3. CDR3 sequence: CASSPQAGKVRTEAFF. The CDR3 DNA sequence: TGTGCCAGTAGTCCCCAAGCAGGGAAGGTAAGGACTGAAGCTTTCTTT.

The rearrangement links TRBV6-5 to TRBJ1-6; possibly TRBD1 for D (6 bases). This CDR3 contains 14 residues. Looked up from germline, CDR1 is MNHEY and CDR2 is SVGAGI. Trimming took off 2 bases at V and 10 bases at J, with 12 bases between the two ends. The CDR3 bases are TGTGCCAGCAGTTACGAGGGGGTAGGATCACCCCTCCACTTT. Translated: CASSYEGVGSPLHF.

V and J are TRBV9 and TRBJ2-1; tentative D call: TRBD2 (6 bases). Looked up from germline, CDR1 is SGDLS and CDR2 is YYNGEE. CDR3 length: 14 residues. Trimming took 4 bases from V and 5 from J, leaving 13 bases between them. CDR3 protein: CASSPPPGDNEQFF. CDR3 DNA: TGTGCCAGCAGCCCCCCCCCGGGAGACAATGAGCAGTTCTTC.

The chain links TRBV5-1 to TRBJ2-1; D not certain. The CDR3 runs 16 residues. V was clipped by 4 bases and J by 0 bases, with 14 bases between them. Germline V gene lookup returns CDR1 SGHRS and CDR2 YFSETQ. The CDR3 loop is CASSPDTQHSYNEQFF. CDR3 DNA: TGCGCCAGCAGCCCCGACACCCAGCACTCCTACAATGAGCAGTTCTTC.

This rearrangement joins TRBV11-3 to TRBJ1-4, with 8 bases fitting TRBD1. The V and J ends lost 1 base and 7 bases, in that order; junction bases with no gene match: 5. CDR3 length: 15 residues. Germline CDR1 is SGHNT and CDR2 is YENEEA. The CDR3 loop is CASSLAAGGGEKLFF. In DNA form, the CDR3 reads TGTGCCAGCAGCTTAGCGGCAGGGGGCGGTGAAAAACTGTTTTTT.

The V gene is TRBV6-2 or TRBV6-3, the J gene TRBJ2-7; no clear D gene. V dropped 7 bases and J dropped 0 bases, with 13 bases sitting between them. This CDR3 spans 14 amino acids. Per germline, CDR1 MNHEY and CDR2 SVGEGT. CDR3 DNA sequence: TGTGCCAGCACCCCCCCAACAAGCTCCTACGAGCAGTACTTC. This codes for CASTPPTSSYEQYF.

This clone showed up just once. V is TRBV19 and J is TRBJ2-7; 7 bases are shared with TRBD2. Trimming at V came to 4 bases and at J to 1 base, leaving 4 bases not matched to a gene. The CDR3 contains 14 residues. Germline CDR1 LNHDA, CDR2 SQIVND (reference sequence). The CDR3: CASSTSGGSYEQYF. DNA of the CDR3: TGTGCCAGTAGTACTAGCGGAGGGTCCTACGAGCAGTACTTC.

V and J are TRBV2 and TRBJ2-3; the match to TRBD2 covers 8 bases. The CDR3 runs 18 residues. Germline CDR1 SNHLY, CDR2 FYNNEI. V lost 2 bases and J lost 7; bases outside the gene matches: 17. The CDR3 bases are TGTGCCAGCAGTGAATTCCTTTCCGGGAGGGTGGCGGGAAATACGCAGTATTTT. This encodes CASSEFLSGRVAGNTQYF. The whole variable domain, filled in from reference TRBV2 and TRBJ2-3, reads EPEVTQTPSHQVTQMGQEVILRCVPISNHLYFYWYRQILGQKVEFLVSFYNNEISEKSEIFDDQFSVERPDGSNFTLKIRSTKLEDSAMYFCASSEFLSGRVAGNTQYFGPGTRLTVL.

The chain combines TRBV5-6 with TRBJ1-1, with D maybe TRBD1 (5 bases). The CDR3 is made up of 15 amino acids. Germline assignment: CDR1 SGHDT and CDR2 YYEEEE. The V end lost 4 bases, the J end lost 3 bases, and 16 bases lay between the germline ends. Written as DNA, the CDR3 is TGTGCCAGCAGCGGGAGGTATAGAGGGGACACTGAAGCTTTCTTT. Residues: CASSGRYRGDTEAFF. The variable domain in full, completed from reference TRBV5-6 and TRBJ1-1, reads DAGVTQSPTHLIKTRGQQVTLRCSPKSGHDTVSWYQQALGQGPQFIFQYYEEEERQRGNFPDRFSGHQFPNYSSELNVNALLLGDSALYLCASSGRYRGDTEAFFGQGTRLTVV.

This chain links TRBV7-9 with TRBJ2-1, with 12 nucleotides matching TRBD1. Germline V gives CDR1 SEHNR, CDR2 FQNEAQ (reference sequence). This CDR3 is built from 18 residues. J was trimmed by 5 bases and V by 5 bases; bases with no gene match: 13. The CDR3 nucleotides are TGTGCCAGCAGCCCGGGACAGGGGGCGGCTAGCGGTCACAATGAGCAGTTCTTC. This translates into CASSPGQGAASGHNEQFF.